The T cell receptor beta chain under discussion was sequenced for a study of cytomegalovirus exposure and HLA in healthy donors. Primers: 60 Vbeta forward and 13 Jbeta reverse. The method was immunoSEQ multiplex PCR; TCRdb's version includes in-frame clones alone and lacks a portion of them. The table lists roughly 100,000 clones, with about 3% in the top ten. The V gene's germline CDR1 is SGHRS and CDR2 YFSETQ. CDR3 size: 13 residues. Trimming shortened V by 4 bases and J by 6 bases, and 11 bases separated the two germline ends. This chain links TRBV5-1 with TRBJ1-5, with a possible D match to TRBD1 (5 bases). Sequenced: PBMCs. This receptor was identified in a man in his forties or fifties in good health and CMV-seronegative. The CDR3 DNA is TGCGCCAGCAGCGCAGGGATCGGTCAGCCCCAGCATTTT. It yields the protein CASSAGIGQPQHF.